One and the same sample provided the 5 T cell receptor beta chains below, sequenced in a study of T cells in localized non-small cell lung cancer. TCRdb's table, derived via immunoSEQ multiplex PCR, lists solely in-frame clones and lacks some. The table lists more than 50,000 clones, about 83% of them singletons. Material: peripheral blood, obtained before any cancer treatment. These receptors all come from a female donor of 60 years or more with stage II squamous cell lung carcinoma.

The V gene is TRBV4-2, the J gene TRBJ2-1, with D perhaps matching TRBD2 (5 bases). V gave up 0 bases and J gave up 3 bases, with 12 bases separating them. This CDR3 contains 16 residues. Germline V gene sequence: CDR1 LGHNA, CDR2 YNFKEQ. CDR3 nucleotide sequence: TGTGCCAGCAGCCAAGACGGACTTAAGGGCTACAATGAGCAGTTCTTC. This codes for CASSQDGLKGYNEQFF.

The rearrangement uses TRBV13 and TRBJ1-6; TRBD1 matches 7 bases. J was trimmed by 6 bases and V by 5 bases; bases with no gene match: 13. This CDR3 has 17 amino acids. Germline values: CDR1 PRHDT, CDR2 FYEKMQ (reference sequence). CDR3 residues: CASSTTSGTALNSPLHF. The CDR3 region has the DNA TGTGCCAGCAGCACAACCTCGGGGACAGCCCTTAATTCACCCCTCCACTTT.

The chain combines TRBV6-1 with TRBJ1-1, with unresolved D. CDR1 is MNHNS, CDR2 SASEGT, per germline. This CDR3 is built from 14 residues. V lost 4 bases and J 3 bases, leaving 12 bases between the germline ends. The CDR3 nucleotides read TGTGCCAGCAGTGGGTCCACTAAACACACTGAAGCTTTCTTT. It specifies CASSGSTKHTEAFF.

This chain links TRBV5-1 with TRBJ1-1; D may be TRBD1 (6 bases). Trimming left V 2 bases short and J 1 base short, with 9 bases between. This CDR3 has 14 amino acids. CDR1 is SGHRS, CDR2 YFSETQ, per germline. CDR3 sequence reads: CASSLAGANTEAFF. The CDR3 DNA is TGCGCCAGCAGCTTAGCAGGGGCGAACACTGAAGCTTTCTTT.

The chain is built from TRBV14 and TRBJ1-2; 8 bases agree with TRBD1. The germline V gene has CDR1 SGHDN and CDR2 FVKESK. This CDR3 comprises 12 residues. V trimming: 6 bases; J trimming: 5 bases; junction bases outside the gene matches: 2. The CDR3 is CASRRTGYGYTF. CDR3 in DNA: TGTGCCAGCAGACGGACAGGGTATGGCTACACCTTC.